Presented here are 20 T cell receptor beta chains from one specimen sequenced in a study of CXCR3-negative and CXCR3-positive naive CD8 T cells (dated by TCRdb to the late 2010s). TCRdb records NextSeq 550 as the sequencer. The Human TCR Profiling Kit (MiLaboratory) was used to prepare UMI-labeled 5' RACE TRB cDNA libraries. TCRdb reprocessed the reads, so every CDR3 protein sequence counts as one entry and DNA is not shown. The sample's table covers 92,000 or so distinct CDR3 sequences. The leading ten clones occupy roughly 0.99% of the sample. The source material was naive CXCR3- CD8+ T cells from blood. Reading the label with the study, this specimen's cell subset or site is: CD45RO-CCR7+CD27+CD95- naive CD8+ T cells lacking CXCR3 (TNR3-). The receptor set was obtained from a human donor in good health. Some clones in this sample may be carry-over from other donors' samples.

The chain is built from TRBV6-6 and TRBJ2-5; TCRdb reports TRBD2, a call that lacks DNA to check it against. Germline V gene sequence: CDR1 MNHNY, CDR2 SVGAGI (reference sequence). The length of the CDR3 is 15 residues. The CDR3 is CASRTPGLLQETQYF.

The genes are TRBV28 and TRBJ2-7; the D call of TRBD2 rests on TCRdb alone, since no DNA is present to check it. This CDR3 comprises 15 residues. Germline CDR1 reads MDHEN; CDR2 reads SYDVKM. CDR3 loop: CASSPTSGGPYEQYF. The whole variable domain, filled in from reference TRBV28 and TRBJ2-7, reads DVKVTQSSRYLVKRTGEKVFLECVQDMDHENMFWYRQDPGLGLRLIYFSYDVKMKEKGDIPEGYSVSREKKERFSLILESASTNQTSMYLCASSPTSGGPYEQYFGPGTRLTVT.

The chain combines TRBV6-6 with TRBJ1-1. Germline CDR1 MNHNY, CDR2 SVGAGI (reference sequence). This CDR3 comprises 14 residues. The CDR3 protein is CASNIGIGDTEAFF.

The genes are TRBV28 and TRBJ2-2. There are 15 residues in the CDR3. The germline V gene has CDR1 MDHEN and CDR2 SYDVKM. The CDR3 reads CASSLTDGVAGELFF.

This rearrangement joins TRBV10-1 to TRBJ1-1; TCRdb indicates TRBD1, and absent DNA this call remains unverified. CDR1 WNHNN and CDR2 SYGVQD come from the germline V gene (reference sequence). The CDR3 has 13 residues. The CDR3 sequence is CASSFQGSTEAFF.

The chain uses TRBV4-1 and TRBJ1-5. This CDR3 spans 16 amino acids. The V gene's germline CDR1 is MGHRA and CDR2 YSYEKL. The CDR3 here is CASSQGLDGINQPQHF.

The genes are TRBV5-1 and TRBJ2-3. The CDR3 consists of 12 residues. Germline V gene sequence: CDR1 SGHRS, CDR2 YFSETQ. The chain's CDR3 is CASSFETDTQYF.

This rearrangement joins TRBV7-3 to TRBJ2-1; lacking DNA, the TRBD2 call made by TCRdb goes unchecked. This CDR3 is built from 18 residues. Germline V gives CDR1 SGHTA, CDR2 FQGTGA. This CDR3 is CASSSAPRMAGGPGEQFF.

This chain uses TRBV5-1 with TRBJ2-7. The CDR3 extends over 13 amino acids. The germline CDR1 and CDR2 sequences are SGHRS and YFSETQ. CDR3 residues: CASSLERTYEQYF.

The CDR3 loop is CASSLAGSYEQYF. The V call is TRBV10-2, the J call TRBJ2-7. This CDR3 has 13 residues. Germline V gene data show CDR1 as WSHSY and CDR2 as SAAADI.

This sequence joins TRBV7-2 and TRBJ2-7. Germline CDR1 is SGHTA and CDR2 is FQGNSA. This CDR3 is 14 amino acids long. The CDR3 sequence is CASSMTGAYYEQYF.

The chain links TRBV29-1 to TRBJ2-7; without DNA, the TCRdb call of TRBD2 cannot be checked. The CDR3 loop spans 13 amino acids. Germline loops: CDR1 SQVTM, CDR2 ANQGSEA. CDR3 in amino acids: CSAYPSGSYEQYF.

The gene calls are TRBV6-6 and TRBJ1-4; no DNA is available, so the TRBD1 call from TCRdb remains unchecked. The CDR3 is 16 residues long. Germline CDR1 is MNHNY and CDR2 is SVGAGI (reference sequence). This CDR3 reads CASVGRDREANEKLFF.

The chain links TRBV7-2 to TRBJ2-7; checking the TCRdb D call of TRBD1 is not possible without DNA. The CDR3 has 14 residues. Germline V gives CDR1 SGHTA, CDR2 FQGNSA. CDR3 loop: CASSSGTGYYEQYF.

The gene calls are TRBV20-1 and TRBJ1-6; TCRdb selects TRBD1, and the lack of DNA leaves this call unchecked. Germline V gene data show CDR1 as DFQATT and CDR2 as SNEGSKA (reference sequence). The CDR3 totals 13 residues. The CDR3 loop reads CSESDREGSPLHF.

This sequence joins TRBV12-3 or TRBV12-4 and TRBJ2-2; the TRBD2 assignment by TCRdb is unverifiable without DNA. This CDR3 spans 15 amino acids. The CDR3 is CASSAGTLNTGELFF.

Here the CDR3 reads CASSLHARWGSNTDTQYF. The chain has TRBV14 and TRBJ2-3; TCRdb outputs TRBD1, but without DNA this stays unchecked. Germline V CDR1 and CDR2: SGHDN, FVKESK. CDR3 size: 18 residues.

CDR3 protein: CSARDPTAPGQPQHF. The rearrangement uses TRBV20-1 and TRBJ1-5; absent DNA, TCRdb's TRBD1 call cannot be checked. CDR3 length equals 15 residues. CDR1 and CDR2 from the germline V gene are DFQATT and SNEGSKA (reference sequence).

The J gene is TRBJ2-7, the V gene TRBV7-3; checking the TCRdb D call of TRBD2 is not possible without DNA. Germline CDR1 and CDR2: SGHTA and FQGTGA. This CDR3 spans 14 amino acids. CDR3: CASSLTGAGNEQYF.

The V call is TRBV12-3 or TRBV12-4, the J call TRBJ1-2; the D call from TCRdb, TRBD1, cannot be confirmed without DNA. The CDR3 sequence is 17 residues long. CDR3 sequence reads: CASSLGTQGTINYGYTF.